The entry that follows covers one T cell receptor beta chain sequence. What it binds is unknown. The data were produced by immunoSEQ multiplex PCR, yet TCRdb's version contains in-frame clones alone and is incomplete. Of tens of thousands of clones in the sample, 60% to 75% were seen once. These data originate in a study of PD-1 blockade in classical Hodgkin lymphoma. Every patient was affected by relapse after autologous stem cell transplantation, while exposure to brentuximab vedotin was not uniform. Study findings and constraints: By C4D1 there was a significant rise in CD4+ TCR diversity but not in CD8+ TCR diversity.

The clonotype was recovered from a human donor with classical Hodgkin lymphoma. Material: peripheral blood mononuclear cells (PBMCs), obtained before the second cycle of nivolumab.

This chain's CDR3 is CASRPGQGSNEQYF. DNA of the CDR3: TGTGCCAGCAGACCGGGACAGGGGAGCAACGAGCAGTACTTC. This chain connects TRBV7-8 to TRBJ2-7, with 10 nucleotides matching TRBD1. The CDR3 consists of 14 residues. Germline-derived CDR1 and CDR2 are SGHVS and FQNEAQ. J gave up 5 bases and V 6 bases, and 7 bases lay outside the gene matches.